This entry is about one T cell receptor beta chain. Its antigen is currently unknown. This sample is part of a study of siplizumab effects on memory and regulatory T cells. Findings and caveats of the study: Treatment with siplizumab left mappable alloreactive CD4+ clones averaging roughly 66% Treg-derived, compared with 25% to 30% in controls.

For every sample, 100,000 or so TCR templates were assayed. Clones were sequenced by immunoSEQ multiplex PCR, and TCRdb holds only the in-frame ones, with some missing. This table has about 100,000 clones, more than 85% appearing once. The CDR3 sequence is 13 residues long. Germline CDR1 ENHRY, CDR2 SYGVKD. The sequencing input was CD4+ T cells sorted from blood. This TCR derives from a human donor in good health. Some clones in this sample may be carry-over from other donors' samples. The J gene is TRBJ1-5, the V gene TRBV10-3, with D possibly matching TRBD1 (6 bases). CDR3 amino acids: CAAGGGPNQPQHF. DNA of the CDR3: TGTGCGGCTGGGGGGGGGCCCAATCAGCCCCAGCATTTT.